Below are 23 T cell receptor beta chains sequenced from a single sample in a study of cytomegalovirus exposure and HLA in healthy donors. Primers: 60 Vbeta forward and 13 Jbeta reverse. The table came from immunoSEQ multiplex PCR; TCRdb's copy has only in-frame clones and leaves some out. The ten most abundant clones cover about 0.74% of a sample with some 200,000 clones. Sequenced sample: PBMCs. The receptors stem from a boy aged 5-17 years in good health and CMV-seronegative.

V and J are TRBV13 and TRBJ1-4; D unclear. The CDR3 has 15 amino acids. V lost 1 base, J lost 8 bases, and 14 bases lay in between. CDR1 is PRHDT, CDR2 FYEKMQ, per germline (reference sequence). CDR3 residues: CASSLVGREAEKLFF. CDR3 nucleotide sequence: TGTGCCAGCAGCTTAGTCGGTAGGGAGGCCGAAAAACTGTTTTTT.

The chain employs TRBV11-2 and TRBJ1-2; D is unclear. Deletions cut 7 bases from V and 5 bases from J, with 14 bases between. The CDR3 sequence is 13 residues long. The germline V gene has CDR1 SGHAT and CDR2 FQNNGV. CDR3 region: CASTGGEGYGYTF. The CDR3 nucleotides read TGTGCCAGCACTGGCGGGGAGGGATATGGCTACACCTTC. Full variable domain (missing parts from reference TRBV11-2 and TRBJ1-2): EAGVAQSPRYKIIEKRQSVAFWCNPISGHATLYWYQQILGQGPKLLIQFQNNGVVDDSQLPKDRFSAERLKGVDSTLKIQPAKLEDSAVYLCASTGGEGYGYTFGSGTRLTVV.

The V call is TRBV13, the J call TRBJ1-1, with D unresolved. The CDR3 runs 12 residues. Germline assignment: CDR1 PRHDT and CDR2 FYEKMQ (reference sequence). Trimming stripped 4 bases from V and 6 bases from J, with 9 bases between. The CDR3 is CASSSGWAEAFF. In nucleotides, the CDR3 is TGTGCCAGCAGCTCGGGGTGGGCTGAAGCTTTCTTT.

J is TRBJ1-1 and V is TRBV30, with D perhaps matching TRBD1 (5 bases). Germline V gene data show CDR1 as GTSNPN and CDR2 as SVGIG (reference sequence). The V end lost 2 bases, the J end lost 6 bases, and 13 bases lay between the germline ends. The CDR3 has 13 amino acids. The CDR3 here is CAWSPGIVAEAFF. DNA for the CDR3: TGTGCCTGGAGTCCAGGGATTGTAGCTGAAGCTTTCTTT.

This chain links TRBV6-5 with TRBJ2-1; no firm D call. There are 13 residues in the CDR3. The V gene lost 4 bases and the J gene lost 5 bases, with 9 bases spanning the gap. CDR1 and CDR2 (germline): MNHEY, SVGAGI. The CDR3 is CASSSQVNNEQFF. CDR3 DNA sequence: TGTGCCAGCAGTTCCCAGGTAAACAATGAGCAGTTCTTC.

This chain uses TRBV23-1 with TRBJ1-2; 7 bases are a match to TRBD1. TRBV23-1 is filed as an ORF, its function uncertain. V lost 4 bases, J lost 4 bases, and 12 bases stayed unmatched. The CDR3 sequence is 16 residues long. The CDR3 spells CASSPRAGGTGYGYTF. The DNA for the CDR3 is TGCGCCAGCAGTCCCCGGGCAGGGGGGACTGGCTATGGCTACACCTTC.

The V and J genes are TRBV27 and TRBJ2-6; 7 bases map to TRBD1. This CDR3 has 17 amino acids. The V and J ends lost 5 bases and 3 bases, in that order; junction bases with no gene match: 10. The germline V gene encodes CDR1 MNHEY and CDR2 SMNVEV (reference sequence). The DNA for the CDR3 is TGTGCCAGCAGTCCCAAGGTAGGGGGCGGTGGGGCCAACGTCCTGACTTTC. It specifies CASSPKVGGGGANVLTF.

The rearrangement joins TRBV9 to TRBJ2-1; D uncertain. Per germline, CDR1 SGDLS and CDR2 YYNGEE. The CDR3 spans 16 residues. Trimming cost V 0 bases and J 2 bases, with 12 bases left between them. The CDR3 reads CASSVGGIAAYNEQFF. CDR3 bases: TGTGCCAGCAGCGTAGGAGGTATTGCGGCCTACAATGAGCAGTTCTTC.

The V and J genes are TRBV6-1 and TRBJ2-5; D is uncertain. The germline V and J ends were trimmed by 1 base and 6 bases, with 12 bases remaining between them. This CDR3 has 14 residues. Germline values: CDR1 MNHNS, CDR2 SASEGT. The CDR3 loop is CASSEGGTVQTQYF. The CDR3 DNA reads as TGTGCCAGCAGTGAAGGAGGTACCGTACAGACCCAGTACTTC.

The J gene is TRBJ1-2, the V gene TRBV7-9; D is unclear. There are 14 residues in the CDR3. Trimming cost V 5 bases and J 2 bases, with 12 bases left between them. From germline, CDR1 is SEHNR and CDR2 FQNEAQ (reference sequence). CDR3 in amino acids: CASSPGEGNYGYTF. The CDR3 nucleotides are TGTGCCAGCAGCCCCGGGGAGGGAAACTATGGCTACACCTTC.

This chain joins TRBV7-9 and TRBJ2-7; a possible D gene is TRBD2 (7 bases). CDR1 SEHNR and CDR2 FQNEAQ come from the germline V gene (reference sequence). Deletions cut 7 bases from V and 0 bases from J, with 16 bases between. This CDR3 comprises 15 residues. As DNA, the CDR3 is TGTGCCAGCACAAGGGGGGGGCAGAGCTCCTACGAGCAGTACTTC. Translating gives CASTRGGQSSYEQYF.

The chain has TRBV11-2 and TRBJ2-1; TRBD1 is a possible D gene (6 bases). Germline V gives CDR1 SGHAT, CDR2 FQNNGV. Deletions cut 4 bases from V and 1 base from J, with 11 bases between. The length of the CDR3 is 15 residues. In nucleotides, the CDR3 is TGTGCCAGCAGCTCCCTACAGGGTTCCTACAATGAGCAGTTCTTC. Amino acid sequence: CASSSLQGSYNEQFF.

This chain joins TRBV19 and TRBJ2-7, with 7 bases matching TRBD2. Unmatched junction bases numbered 2, after V lost 3 bases and J lost 0 bases. There are 14 residues in the CDR3. Germline V gives CDR1 LNHDA, CDR2 SQIVND (reference sequence). CDR3 sequence: CASSMGGSSYEQYF. CDR3 sequence (DNA): TGTGCCAGTAGTATGGGGGGGAGCTCCTACGAGCAGTACTTC.

V is TRBV2 and J is TRBJ2-7; D call uncertain. V gave up 3 bases and J gave up 4 bases, with 13 bases separating them. This CDR3 is 14 amino acids long. The germline gives CDR1 SNHLY, CDR2 FYNNEI. Here the CDR3 DNA reads TGTGCCAGCAGTGACGCCGACAAGAGATACGAGCAGTACTTC. Translation gives CASSDADKRYEQYF.

The V gene is TRBV7-2, the J gene TRBJ1-2, with 7 positions matching TRBD1. The CDR3 runs to 16 residues. Losses at the gene ends were 5 bases for V and 2 bases for J; bases not matched to a gene: 11. CDR1 and CDR2 from the germline V gene are SGHTA and FQGNSA. CDR3 nucleotide sequence: TGTGCCAGCAGCCAGGGGGGAAAGTGGAAAAACTATGGCTACACCTTC. Amino acids: CASSQGGKWKNYGYTF.

The rearrangement uses TRBV7-8 and TRBJ2-5; the D gene is possibly TRBD2 (6 bases). Trimming pared 1 base from V and 5 bases from J, leaving 14 bases between. Germline V gene lookup returns CDR1 SGHVS and CDR2 FQNEAQ. The CDR3 runs 15 residues. CDR3 in DNA: TGTGCCAGCAGCTTAGAGGTCGGGGGAAGGGAGACCCAGTACTTC. This sequence encodes CASSLEVGGRETQYF.

This sequence joins TRBV4-1 and TRBJ2-7; D call uncertain. The CDR3 covers 12 residues. The germline V gene encodes CDR1 MGHRA and CDR2 YSYEKL. The V end lost 0 bases, the J end lost 7 bases, and 7 bases lay between the germline ends. The CDR3 region is CASSQDGREQYF. CDR3 bases: TGCGCCAGCAGCCAAGATGGGCGTGAGCAGTACTTC.

V and J are TRBV4-2 and TRBJ2-3; 10 bases match TRBD1. Germline V lookup: CDR1 LGHNA, CDR2 YNFKEQ. V dropped 4 bases and J dropped 2; count of bases not matched to a gene: 9. The CDR3 spans 17 residues. The CDR3 DNA reads TGTGCCAGCAGCCGAGGGACAGGGGTCGGACACACAGATACGCAGTATTTT. Translated: CASSRGTGVGHTDTQYF.

The rearrangement links TRBV18 to TRBJ1-2; TRBD1 matches 8 bases. The CDR3 covers 15 residues. V shed 6 bases, J shed 3 bases, and the junction held 9 bases outside the gene matches. Germline loops: CDR1 KGHSH, CDR2 LQKENI. The CDR3 bases are TGTGCCAGCTCCCCGAGGGACAGGACAGACTATGGCTACACCTTC. Protein: CASSPRDRTDYGYTF.

This chain links TRBV30 with TRBJ2-7; 8 nucleotides line up with TRBD2. Germline V gives CDR1 GTSNPN, CDR2 SVGIG (reference sequence). The CDR3 totals 14 residues. The V gene end was trimmed by 0 bases and the J gene end by 3 bases; junction bases not matched to a gene: 4. The CDR3 protein is CAWSVPGTSYEQYF. The CDR3 coding sequence is TGTGCCTGGAGTGTACCCGGGACTAGCTACGAGCAGTACTTC.

The rearrangement links TRBV19 to TRBJ1-1; 9 positions match TRBD1. The CDR3 consists of 14 residues. With V trimmed by 6 bases and J by 5 bases, 7 bases remained unmatched. Germline V gene sequence: CDR1 LNHDA, CDR2 SQIVND (reference sequence). The CDR3 region has the DNA TGTGCCAGTAGCTGGGGGACAGGGAGAACTGAAGCTTTCTTT. Translated: CASSWGTGRTEAFF.

V and J are TRBV5-6 and TRBJ2-7; D might be TRBD1 (6 bases). CDR3 length equals 15 residues. The germline V and J ends were trimmed by 4 bases and 1 base, with 15 bases remaining between them. Per germline, CDR1 SGHDT and CDR2 YYEEEE. The CDR3 region is CASSRTGRGSYEQYF. Here the CDR3 DNA reads TGTGCCAGCAGCCGAACAGGGAGAGGTTCCTACGAGCAGTACTTC.

About this clone itself: Other DNA sequences from this sample encode an identical CDR3 as well. The rearrangement joins TRBV5-6 to TRBJ2-7, with TRBD1 identical over 10 bases. This CDR3 is 14 amino acids long. CDR1 SGHDT and CDR2 YYEEEE come from the germline V gene. V shed 5 bases, J shed 1 base, and the junction held 3 bases outside the gene matches. Here the CDR3 DNA reads TGTGCCAGCAGTGGGACAGGGGTATCCTACGAGCAGTACTTC. The encoded protein is CASSGTGVSYEQYF.